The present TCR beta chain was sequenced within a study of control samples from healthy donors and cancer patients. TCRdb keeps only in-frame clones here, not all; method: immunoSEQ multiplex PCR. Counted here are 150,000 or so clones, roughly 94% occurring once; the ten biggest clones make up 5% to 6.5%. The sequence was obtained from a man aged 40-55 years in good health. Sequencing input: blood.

The CDR3: CASSEGTGTNTEAFF. DNA for the CDR3: TGTGCCAGCAGTGAAGGGACAGGGACAAACACTGAAGCTTTCTTT. The chain links TRBV2 to TRBJ1-1, with 8 bases lining up with TRBD1. This CDR3 has 15 residues. Germline lookup yields CDR1 SNHLY and CDR2 FYNNEI. The trim removed 1 base at V and 2 bases at J, leaving 3 bases unmatched.